This TCR beta chain was identified during a study of blood T cell repertoires in COVID-19 (dated by TCRdb to 2019 to 2021). Background on the whole study: Collaborator samples came from the United States, Italy and Spain and covered acute and convalescent phases of COVID-19. The samples were drawn from the first 160 participants of the ongoing ImmuneRACE study and from over 950 subjects provided by 6 global collaborators. A freely available public database, intended as a resource for researchers studying the immune response to SARS-CoV-2, is where the repertoires were released. The material from the prospective study consisted of cDNA or gDNA derived from T cells, B-cell-depleted T cells, or PBMCs. A de-identified subject ID, COVID-19 status, age in years and sex were almost always included in the sample metadata. Subjects who had been exposed to COVID-19, were actively infected with it, or had recovered from it provided the deeply sampled blood TCRbeta repertoires that made up the dataset. Where available, HLA class I and class II types were taken from metadata supplied by the sample provider and were not determined by assay-based typing.

Whole blood was collected in K2EDTA tubes by collaborating institutions according to the institutions' own protocols. For TCRbeta analysis, collaborators shipped samples as frozen whole blood, isolated PBMCs, or DNA extracted from either of those sample types. On this clone: The specificity of this receptor is unknown. Within one base of it there is no much larger clone, and no base qualities were kept.

CDR1 and CDR2, per the germline V gene (reference sequence), are SGHKS and YYEKEE. V is cut back by 4 bases and J by 2 bases, with 5 bases in the junction unmatched. The CDR3, cysteine through phenylalanine, is 15 amino acids long. Of all the DNA, just the CDR3 is kept, 45 bases in frame from base 1. Here is what the overall study found, with its caveats: How much clinical and demographic metadata was included differed by source and by participant, and the metadata was provided uncurated.

TCRbeta CDR3 regions were amplified from genomic DNA by means of the immunoSEQ Assay, a bias-controlled multiplex PCR. Per the source publication's procedure: The number of nucleated cells in each sample was estimated from the amplification of reference gene primers within the assay. Sequence reads were collapsed and filtered to measure the absolute abundance of every unique TCRbeta CDR3 rearrangement. Productive Simpson clonality was computed per sample as the square root of Simpson's diversity index over productive rearrangements. As stored in TCRdb, this immuneACCESS dataset retains in-frame rearrangements with V and J assigned. A fraction of the clones does not appear; measured against another copy, unresolved V genes explain less than half of the discrepancy, and the remainder lacks a known reason. V and J calls and clone size are copied from that table; D and trimming were computed from the DNA. This sample gives tens of thousands of clones in total; about 81% of them show up just once. The top ten clonotypes cover about 13% of the sample.

The rearranged chain carries TRBV5-5 and TRBJ2-1, and 8 bases in between align with TRBD1. This sequence originates from a woman older than 75 with acute or convalescent COVID-19. The sequenced sample was peripheral blood. The sequenced DNA: TGTGCCAGCAGCCTCCGGGACAGGCCCTACAATGAGCAGTTCTTC. It translates as CASSLRDRPYNEQFF.